This paragraph covers one T cell receptor beta chain sequence. Its antigen is currently not known. No quality values exist for individual bases; no much larger clone is one base distant. As encoded in the germline V gene (reference sequence), CDR1 is GTSNPN while CDR2 is SVGIG. V lost 1 base and J lost 2 bases; the stretch between them is 5 bases long. The CDR3, cysteine through phenylalanine, is 12 amino acids long. Kept here is only the CDR3 DNA, which spans 36 bases and is read in frame from base 1. These data come from a study of blood T cells in healthy people across ages (dated by TCRdb to about 2015). Turning to the overall study: In model experiments, template switching captured about one uniquely barcoded TCR beta cDNA molecule for every two T cells. To track age-related changes in TCR beta repertoire diversity, the study relied on deep sequencing normalized with unique cDNA molecular identifiers. The donors were divided into four age groups: young (average around 16 years), middle-aged (approximately 39), aged (about 56) and long-lived (82). For two donors (one aged 18 to 29 and one aged 80 or older), the study analyzed two additional independent replicas of 1 million unique cDNA reads from the same blood draw.

The library relied on 5' RACE. Sequencing instrument: Illumina HiSeq 2500. A second PCR of roughly 7 to 11 cycles was run with a J-beta primer mix and a sample-barcoded 5' primer. A template-switch 5' adaptor carrying 12 random nucleotides introduced a unique molecular identifier onto each TCR beta cDNA molecule. Each sample yielded at least 2.5 million CDR3-containing paired-end reads. The Mint cDNA synthesis kit, primed by a TRBC-specific oligonucleotide, was used to synthesize first-strand cDNA from all RNA. After uracil-DNA glycosylase treatment, a first 18-cycle PCR used universal primers M1SS and BC2_uni_R on all cDNA. As for the authors' bioinformatics: For normalization, 1 million high-quality reads were randomly selected from each sample, with every read carrying a distinct molecular identifier. Reads sharing molecular identifiers were discarded rather than binned into consensus sequences. MiTCR, set to a Q25 quality threshold and the strictest error-elimination algorithm, was used for CDR3 identification, clonotype clustering and error correction. A nonparametric unseen species model with Euler transformation was used to estimate a lower bound on total TCR beta diversity. The public reads were reprocessed in TCRdb via fastp at Q25 and MiXCR, keeping in-frame beta chains. Every CDR3 protein is listed once, alongside the most common genes and DNA of its rows. TCRdb assigned the V and J calls; the authors' analysis was not used. For this sample there are 800,000 or so distinct CDR3 sequences; 20% to 25% appear just once. The ten largest clones add up to more than 3% of the sample.

Systemically healthy Caucasian individuals from Russia, some 36 in total and aged about 6 to 90 years, were included as donors. Each donor gave ten milliliters of peripheral blood, collected into EDTA-treated Vacutainer tubes. Ficoll-Paque density-gradient centrifugation was used to isolate PBMCs, with at least 7 million per sample. Trizol reagent was used to extract total RNA from PBMCs, with at least 6 micrograms per sample. For every donor, flow cytometry on a PBMC aliquot measured the percentage of naive CD45RAhigh/CD27high T cells. Summary of the overall study and its limitations: The CMV infection status of donors was not known, potentially confounding age-related changes in expanded clonotypes. Estimates of total diversity based on one million sequenced T cells were regarded as lower bounds and as underestimates. Bulk unsorted PBMC profiling prevented conclusive comparison of naive and antigen-experienced compartments. As age increased, observed TCR beta diversity per million T cells dropped in a roughly linear way, and a significant reduction was already evident by age 40. The long-lived group showed more naive CD4+ T cells, fewer expanded clones and increased TCR diversity than the aged group, suggesting age selection. There was a strong correlation between observed TCR beta diversity and the percentage of naive T cells measured by flow cytometry.

Separately, the same data were catalogued under a study of T cells of mothers and their children. Per that second paper: Nine systemically healthy Caucasian individuals served as donors, namely three mothers together with their six children. cDNA synthesis consumed the entire amount of extracted RNA, loaded at 1.5 ug RNA in each 15 ul reaction. In the second PCR, the M1S primer added sample barcodes and 2-4 random nucleotides. Over 8 million TCR beta CDR3 reads were obtained for each mother, and 3 million to 3.5 million reads were obtained for each child. TCR recombination output is similarly shaped by thymic selection in related and unrelated pairs, with a minor effect exerted by inherited differences. Normalized repertoire overlap was always slightly but never significantly higher in related than unrelated mother-child pairs. Persistent microchimeric T cell clones were not detected, at a sensitivity of around 95 clones per million clonotypes. In the study, deep NGS was used to compare the TCR beta repertoires of mothers and children, and features distinguishing related mother-child pairs from unrelated individuals were sought. Mothers averaged about 37 +/- 4 years of age and children averaged 11 +/- 4 years. Libraries were sequenced on Illumina HiSeq 2000 with 100+100 nt paired-end reads after adapter ligation with NEBNext reagents. To prevent cross-contamination, the mother and child libraries were prepared one month apart and sequenced in separate runs. Each donor had between 500,000 and 2,000,000 distinct TCR beta clonotypes identified. Naive TCR beta clonotypes were estimated from low-frequency clonotypes matched to each donor's FACS-determined naive share, without sorting.

The sequencing sample was made of blood. This receptor was taken from a boy under 18 in good health. The rearrangement combines TRBV30 with TRBJ2-5; the D match is possibly TRBD1 or TRBD2, with 5 bases aligned in each. For the CDR3, the sequence is CAWSGGQETQYF. The sequenced DNA: TGTGCCTGGAGTGGGGGGCAAGAGACCCAGTACTTC.